This T cell receptor beta chain derives from a study of control samples from healthy donors and cancer patients. This clone occurred once. Method: immunoSEQ multiplex PCR; TCRdb's copy keeps in-frame clones and lacks some. Of about 160,000 clones listed, 80% to 95% are singletons. Sequencing was carried out using blood. This TCR derives from a young woman in good health.

CDR3 DNA sequence: TGTGCCAGCAGTTTACGACAGCCTAATGAAAAACTGTTTTTT. Its protein product is CASSLRQPNEKLFF. The chain recombines TRBV28 with TRBJ1-4, with a tentative D call TRBD1 (5 bases). Trimming took off 2 bases at V and 3 bases at J, with 7 bases between the two ends. The CDR3 runs 14 residues. Germline V CDR1 and CDR2: MDHEN, SYDVKM.